A single sample is the source of the 29 T cell receptor beta chains below, sequenced in a study of somatic mutations in cytotoxic T cells in rheumatoid arthritis (dated by TCRdb to 2016 to 2017). Receptors were amplified or captured by the immunoSEQ multiplex PCR assay. TCRdb obtained this table from immuneACCESS and retained in-frame rearrangements with V and J assigned. These tables miss some clones; where compared with another copy, unresolved V genes account for less than half of the shortfall, and the remainder is unexplained. The sample profile shows 6,800 or so clones; approximately 90% of them were found once. The top ten clonotypes cover 15% to 20% of the sample. Sequenced sample: CD8+ T cells sorted from blood. The receptors come from a man aged 35 to 55 with rheumatoid arthritis.

CDR3 DNA: TGTGCCAGCAGTGAACTAGGGGGGGCCTACGAGCAGTACTTC. It translates to CASSELGGAYEQYF. J is TRBJ2-7 and V is TRBV6-1; weak D call: TRBD2 (7 bases). In germline, CDR1 is MNHNS, CDR2 SASEGT. The CDR3 covers 14 residues. V was trimmed by 2 bases and J by 2 bases, leaving 10 bases between them.

V is TRBV6-7 and J is TRBJ2-7, with TRBD1 matching 9 bases. TRBV6-7 is marked as an open reading frame, function uncertain. This CDR3 comprises 17 residues. The junction had 13 bases not matched to a gene; V was cut back by 2 bases and J by 5 bases. The chain's CDR3 is CASSYTLRDRVSHEQYV. For the CDR3, the DNA is TGTGCCAGCAGTTACACTCTCCGGGACAGGGTATCCCACGAGCAGTACGTC.

The rearrangement links TRBV4-1 to TRBJ2-3; 14 nucleotides align to TRBD2. CDR3 length: 17 residues. J was trimmed by 2 bases and V by 1 base; bases with no gene match: 2. Per germline, CDR1 MGHRA and CDR2 YSYEKL. The CDR3 nucleotides are TGCGCCAGCAGCCAAGTGGGACTAGCGGGGGCCACAGATACGCAGTATTTT. Protein product: CASSQVGLAGATDTQYF.

The CDR3 loop reads CASSLVRQEASNQPQHF. CDR3 DNA sequence: TGCGCCAGCAGCTTGGTTAGACAAGAAGCTAGCAATCAGCCCCAGCATTTT. The rearrangement links TRBV5-1 to TRBJ1-5; D ambiguous. The V gene's germline CDR1 is SGHRS and CDR2 YFSETQ. V was cut by 0 bases and J by 0 bases, with 13 bases left in between. The CDR3 covers 17 residues.

CDR3 nucleotide sequence: TGTGCCAGCAGTACCGGACAGGGGGTCCAGCCCCAGCATTTT. Its protein is CASSTGQGVQPQHF. This chain connects TRBV6-5 to TRBJ1-5; TRBD1 agrees at 10 bases. The CDR3 consists of 14 residues. CDR1 MNHEY and CDR2 SVGAGI come from the germline V gene. The ends lost 5 bases at V and 7 bases at J; junction bases unmatched: 5.

The chain recombines TRBV10-3 with TRBJ2-7; TRBD1 agrees at 9 bases. Germline values: CDR1 ENHRY, CDR2 SYGVKD. V dropped 3 bases and J dropped 2; count of bases not matched to a gene: 8. This CDR3 is 16 amino acids long. CDR3 DNA sequence: TGTGCCATCAGTGACCCCGACAGGGGGAGTACCTACGAGCAGTACTTC. Its translation: CAISDPDRGSTYEQYF.

The chain uses TRBV28 and TRBJ1-1, with a possible D match to TRBD1 (6 bases). Germline V gene data show CDR1 as MDHEN and CDR2 as SYDVKM. The CDR3 sequence is 15 residues long. Trimming removed 2 bases from V and 0 bases from J, with 10 bases in between. CDR3 sequence: CASSLGDILNTEAFF. CDR3 coding DNA: TGTGCCAGCAGTTTAGGGGACATCCTGAACACTGAAGCTTTCTTT.

The chain has TRBV4-1 and TRBJ2-3; TRBD2 aligns across 8 bases. The CDR3 contains 17 residues. V lost 0 bases to trimming and J lost 3 bases; unmatched junction nucleotides: 8. Germline V gene data show CDR1 as MGHRA and CDR2 as YSYEKL. The CDR3 protein is CASSQDITGGPTDTQYF. The CDR3, as DNA: TGCGCCAGCAGCCAAGATATAACGGGGGGGCCAACAGATACGCAGTATTTT.

The chain joins TRBV7-8 to TRBJ2-7, with 7 nucleotides matching TRBD2. J was trimmed by 4 bases and V by 1 base; bases with no gene match: 10. Germline CDR1 is SGHVS and CDR2 is FQNEAQ. The CDR3 is made up of 16 amino acids. The CDR3 loop reads CASSLGGWAGGYEQYF. CDR3 nucleotides: TGTGCCAGCAGCTTAGGGGGGTGGGCCGGGGGGTACGAGCAGTACTTC.

This clone is a singleton in its sample. This chain links TRBV7-9 with TRBJ2-2; TRBD1 is a possible D gene (6 bases). The germline V and J ends were trimmed by 0 bases and 5 bases, with 7 bases remaining between them. The CDR3 totals 14 residues. Germline loops: CDR1 SEHNR, CDR2 FQNEAQ (reference sequence). The CDR3 region is CASSLAQGTGELFF. The CDR3 nucleotides are TGTGCCAGCAGCTTAGCGCAGGGGACCGGGGAGCTGTTTTTT.

The chain has TRBV6-1 and TRBJ2-7; D might be TRBD1 (6 bases). Trimming cost V 3 bases and J 3 bases, with 12 bases left between them. Germline V gene data show CDR1 as MNHNS and CDR2 as SASEGT. The CDR3 runs to 14 residues. As DNA, the CDR3 is TGTGCCAGCAGTGATATGGACAGTGACTACGAGCAGTACTTC. This sequence encodes CASSDMDSDYEQYF.

The chain has TRBV2 and TRBJ2-5, with D hard to call. CDR3 length: 15 amino acids. CDR1 and CDR2 (germline): SNHLY, FYNNEI. Trimming stripped 0 bases from V and 1 base from J, with 9 bases between. CDR3 DNA sequence: TGTGCCAGCAGTGAAGCGCGCGGCAGCCAAGAGACCCAGTACTTC. It specifies CASSEARGSQETQYF. The full variable domain, in which reference TRBV2 and TRBJ2-5 provide the parts outside the CDR3, is EPEVTQTPSHQVTQMGQEVILRCVPISNHLYFYWYRQILGQKVEFLVSFYNNEISEKSEIFDDQFSVERPDGSNFTLKIRSTKLEDSAMYFCASSEARGSQETQYFGPGTRLLVL.

CDR3 DNA: TGTGCCAGCAGCTTCCCGGAGGGTTCTGAAGCTTTCTTT. This codes for CASSFPEGSEAFF. The chain has TRBV6-5 and TRBJ1-1; no definite D call. Germline V gives CDR1 MNHEY, CDR2 SVGAGI. CDR3 length: 13 amino acids. Trimming shortened V by 6 bases and J by 6 bases, and 14 bases separated the two germline ends.

The sample holds one count of this clone. This sequence joins TRBV14 and TRBJ1-2, with D maybe TRBD1 (6 bases). Germline values: CDR1 SGHDN, CDR2 FVKESK. The CDR3 runs 14 residues. V was trimmed by 4 bases and J by 4 bases, leaving 13 bases between them. This CDR3 reads CASSPQGVGYGYTF. In nucleotides, the CDR3 is TGTGCCAGCAGCCCACAGGGAGTCGGCTATGGCTACACCTTC.

J is TRBJ2-7 and V is TRBV27; TRBD1 is a possible D gene (5 bases). The V gene's germline CDR1 is MNHEY and CDR2 SMNVEV (reference sequence). V shed 6 bases and J shed 2 bases, with 17 bases lying between them. The CDR3 consists of 15 residues. The CDR3 sequence: CASSPFFDSPYEQYF. In DNA, the CDR3 is TGTGCCAGCAGCCCCTTTTTTGACAGCCCCTACGAGCAGTACTTC.

The rearrangement links TRBV7-2 to TRBJ1-1, with TRBD1 as a possible D gene (5 bases). There are 13 residues in the CDR3. Germline CDR1 is SGHTA and CDR2 is FQGNSA. The V gene lost 6 bases and the J gene lost 4 bases, with 12 bases spanning the gap. The DNA of the CDR3 is TGTGCCAGCAGTCCAGGGTTAGGCACTGAAGCTTTCTTT. Its protein is CASSPGLGTEAFF.

The chain links TRBV7-3 to TRBJ2-1, with a weak D call TRBD2 (6 bases). Per the germline V gene, CDR1 is SGHTA and CDR2 is FQGTGA. With 1 base removed from V and 1 base from J, the gap between germline ends came to 11 bases. The CDR3 runs to 16 residues. For the CDR3, the DNA is TGTGCCAGCAGCTTAAACATCGGGGGTTCCTACAATGAGCAGTTCTTC. The encoded protein is CASSLNIGGSYNEQFF.

This chain links TRBV4-1 with TRBJ2-2; 8 nucleotides agree with TRBD2. The V gene end was trimmed by 8 bases and the J gene end by 2 bases; junction bases not matched to a gene: 7. CDR1 and CDR2 from the germline V gene are MGHRA and YSYEKL. This CDR3 is built from 15 residues. The CDR3 loop reads CASAHAGGNTGELFF. The CDR3 bases are TGCGCCAGCGCTCACGCGGGGGGCAACACCGGGGAGCTGTTTTTT.

This clone was detected once. The CDR3 bases are TGCGCCAGCAGCCAAGATCCGACTCGAAACAATGAGCAGTTCTTC. As protein: CASSQDPTRNNEQFF. This sequence joins TRBV4-1 and TRBJ2-1, with D unresolved. Germline CDR1 is MGHRA and CDR2 is YSYEKL. V was shortened by 0 bases and J by 5 bases, with 11 bases between the two germline ends. The CDR3 is 15 amino acids.

The rearrangement joins TRBV6-5 to TRBJ2-3; D call uncertain. Trimming took 5 bases from V and 0 from J, leaving 12 bases between them. CDR3 length equals 15 residues. CDR1 and CDR2 (germline): MNHEY, SVGAGI. The CDR3 sequence is CASSPTPLSTDTQYF. Written as DNA, the CDR3 is TGTGCCAGCAGTCCTACTCCCCTTAGCACAGATACGCAGTATTTT.

In DNA, the CDR3 is TGTGCCAGCAGTCCCGATCCAGGGGGCAACTATGGCTACACCTTC. Translation gives CASSPDPGGNYGYTF. The chain recombines TRBV11-2 with TRBJ1-2; 8 nucleotides match TRBD1. Germline assignment: CDR1 SGHAT and CDR2 FQNNGV. The CDR3 spans 15 residues. Losses at the gene ends were 6 bases for V and 2 bases for J; bases not matched to a gene: 8.

This chain connects TRBV9 to TRBJ1-2, with a weak D call TRBD1 (6 bases). Germline-derived CDR1 and CDR2 are SGDLS and YYNGEE. The CDR3 is 15 residues long. Trimming pared 0 bases from V and 3 bases from J, leaving 12 bases between. CDR3 DNA sequence: TGTGCCAGCAGCGTAGGTGGGGCAGGGGACTATGGCTACACCTTC. It codes for CASSVGGAGDYGYTF.

The J gene is TRBJ2-2, the V gene TRBV11-2, with a tentative D call TRBD2 (6 bases). The V end was cut by 5 bases, the J end by 3 bases, with 16 bases between. Germline values: CDR1 SGHAT, CDR2 FQNNGV. CDR3 length: 16 residues. The CDR3 DNA reads as TGTGCCAGCAGCCCCAAGCCGGGGGTGTACACCGGGGAGCTGTTTTTT. Amino acids: CASSPKPGVYTGELFF.

The chain joins TRBV6-6 to TRBJ1-2; 8 nucleotides align to TRBD1. The V segment lost 6 bases and the J segment 7 bases; nucleotides outside the gene matches: 7. The V gene's germline CDR1 is MNHNY and CDR2 SVGAGI (reference sequence). The CDR3 extends over 13 amino acids. In DNA, the CDR3 is TGTGCCAGCAGCCTGGACAGGGAACTTGGCTACACCTTC. Its protein product is CASSLDRELGYTF.

As to this clone: Distinct nucleotide sequences in the sample also encode this CDR3. The chain has TRBV6-1 and TRBJ1-6; TRBD1 is a possible D gene (6 bases). The germline CDR1 and CDR2 sequences are MNHNS and SASEGT. The CDR3 is 17 amino acids. V lost 2 bases and J lost 3, with 14 bases in between. In DNA, the CDR3 is TGTGCCAGCAGTGAACGACAGGCCCAAATCTATAATTCACCCCTCCACTTT. It specifies CASSERQAQIYNSPLHF.

This chain uses TRBV15 with TRBJ1-6; D remains unclear. Trimming cost V 4 bases and J 2 bases, with 6 bases left between them. Germline CDR1 LNHNV, CDR2 YYDKDF (reference sequence). This CDR3 is 14 amino acids long. DNA for the CDR3: TGTGCCACCAGCACCGGGACCTATAATTCACCCCTCCACTTT. Its protein product is CATSTGTYNSPLHF. Drawing the rest from reference TRBV15 and TRBJ1-6, the complete variable domain is DAMVIQNPRYQVTQFGKPVTLSCSQTLNHNVMYWYQQKSSQAPKLLFHYYDKDFNNEADTPDNFQSRRPNTSFCFLDIRSPGLGDTAMYLCATSTGTYNSPLHFGNGTRLTVT.

The rearrangement joins TRBV11-2 to TRBJ2-7; D is unclear. Germline V gene sequence: CDR1 SGHAT, CDR2 FQNNGV. The CDR3 totals 13 residues. Trimming pared 3 bases from V and 2 bases from J, leaving 8 bases between. The CDR3 here is CASSFLAAYEQYF. The CDR3 nucleotides read TGTGCCAGCAGCTTTTTAGCAGCCTACGAGCAGTACTTC.

V usage is TRBV7-8 and J usage is TRBJ2-3, with 10 nucleotides matching TRBD2. CDR3 length equals 15 residues. V gave up 0 bases and J gave up 7 bases; unmatched junction bases: 4. Germline V gene sequence: CDR1 SGHVS, CDR2 FQNEAQ. In DNA form, the CDR3 reads TGTGCCAGCAGCTTAGCTAGCGGGGGGCCAAATACGCAGTATTTT. Translated: CASSLASGGPNTQYF.

This clone was detected a few times. For the CDR3, the DNA is TGTGCCAGCAGTGAGAACTACTCTGGAAACACCATATATTTT. Its translation is CASSENYSGNTIYF. The chain uses TRBV2 and TRBJ1-3; D not resolved. Trimming removed 3 bases at V and 0 bases at J, with 6 bases between. CDR1 is SNHLY, CDR2 FYNNEI, per germline. The CDR3 contains 14 residues.